This record looks at one T cell receptor (beta chain) sequence and its context. The record originates from a study of blood T cell repertoires in COVID-19. Repertoires were generated with immunoSEQ multiplex PCR, while TCRdb's copy carries only in-frame clones and drops some. The sample gives 85,000 to 130,000 clones, 76% of which show up once; 6.2% is in the top ten. Germline CDR1 reads SGHAT; CDR2 reads FQNNGV. The CDR3 is 16 amino acids. Germline trimming cut 2 bases from V and 1 base from J; bases unmatched to any gene: 3. This receptor was taken from a man aged 80 or over with COVID-19, enrolled during active disease. This chain connects TRBV11-2 to TRBJ2-1, with 9 bases aligning to TRBD2. Sequenced input: peripheral blood. The CDR3 nucleotides are TGTGCCAGCAGCTTAACAGCGGGAGGATCCTACAATGAGCAGTTCTTC. Protein sequence: CASSLTAGGSYNEQFF.